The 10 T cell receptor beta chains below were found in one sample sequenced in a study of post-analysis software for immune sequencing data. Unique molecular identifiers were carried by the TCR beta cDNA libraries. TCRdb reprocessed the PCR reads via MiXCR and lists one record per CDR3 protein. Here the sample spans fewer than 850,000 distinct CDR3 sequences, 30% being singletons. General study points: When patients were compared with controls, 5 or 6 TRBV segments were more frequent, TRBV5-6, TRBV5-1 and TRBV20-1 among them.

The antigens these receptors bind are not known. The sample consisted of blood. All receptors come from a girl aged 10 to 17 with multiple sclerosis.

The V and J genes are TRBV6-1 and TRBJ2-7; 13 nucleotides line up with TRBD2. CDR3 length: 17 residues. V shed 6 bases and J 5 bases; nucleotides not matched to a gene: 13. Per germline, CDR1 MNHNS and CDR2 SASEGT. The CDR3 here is CASRRTSGSYRPHEQYF. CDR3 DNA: TGTGCCAGCAGGCGGACTAGCGGGAGTTATCGGCCCCACGAGCAGTACTTC.

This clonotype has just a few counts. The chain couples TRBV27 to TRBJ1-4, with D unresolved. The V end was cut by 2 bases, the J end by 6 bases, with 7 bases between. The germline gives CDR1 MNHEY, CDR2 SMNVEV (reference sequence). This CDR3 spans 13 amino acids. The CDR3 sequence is CASSLQEDEKLFF. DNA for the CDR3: TGTGCCAGCAGTTTACAGGAGGATGAAAAACTGTTTTTT.

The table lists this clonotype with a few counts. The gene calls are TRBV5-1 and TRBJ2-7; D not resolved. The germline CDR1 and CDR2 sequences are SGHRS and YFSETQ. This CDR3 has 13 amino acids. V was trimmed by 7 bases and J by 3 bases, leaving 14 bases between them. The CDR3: CASGVKNDYEQYF. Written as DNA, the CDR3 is TGCGCCAGCGGAGTCAAAAATGACTACGAGCAGTACTTC.

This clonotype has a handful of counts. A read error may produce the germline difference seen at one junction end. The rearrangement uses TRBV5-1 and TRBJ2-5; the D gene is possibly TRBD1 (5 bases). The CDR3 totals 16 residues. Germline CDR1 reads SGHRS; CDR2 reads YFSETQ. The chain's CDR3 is CASSPQPWWGQETQYF. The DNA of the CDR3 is TGCGCCAGCAGCCCGCAGCCATGGTGGGGCCAAGAGACTCAGTACTTC.

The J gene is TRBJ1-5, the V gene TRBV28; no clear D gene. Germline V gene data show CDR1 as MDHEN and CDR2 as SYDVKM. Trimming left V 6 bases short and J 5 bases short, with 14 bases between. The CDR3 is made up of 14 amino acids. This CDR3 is CASRETGNDQPQHF. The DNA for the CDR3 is TGTGCCAGCAGGGAGACCGGGAACGATCAGCCCCAGCATTTT.

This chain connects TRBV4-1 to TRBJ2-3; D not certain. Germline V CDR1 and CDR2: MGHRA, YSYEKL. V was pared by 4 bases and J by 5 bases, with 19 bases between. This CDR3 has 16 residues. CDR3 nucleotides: TGCGCCAGCAGCCTCGCCCGATTTGGAGTAGGAGATACGCAGTATTTT. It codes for CASSLARFGVGDTQYF.

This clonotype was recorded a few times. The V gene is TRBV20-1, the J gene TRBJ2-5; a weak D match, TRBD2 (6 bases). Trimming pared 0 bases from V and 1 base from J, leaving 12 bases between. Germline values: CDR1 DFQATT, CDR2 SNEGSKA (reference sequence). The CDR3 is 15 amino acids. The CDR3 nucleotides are TGCAGTGCTAGAGATCGCCTGGGAGGCCAAGAGACCCAGTACTTC. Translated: CSARDRLGGQETQYF.

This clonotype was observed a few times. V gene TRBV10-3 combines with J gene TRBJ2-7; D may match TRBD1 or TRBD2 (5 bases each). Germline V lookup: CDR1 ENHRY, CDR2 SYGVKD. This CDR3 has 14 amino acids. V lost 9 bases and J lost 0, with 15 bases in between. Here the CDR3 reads CAIRGTANSYEQYF. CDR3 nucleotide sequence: TGTGCCATTCGAGGGACGGCTAACTCCTACGAGCAGTACTTC.

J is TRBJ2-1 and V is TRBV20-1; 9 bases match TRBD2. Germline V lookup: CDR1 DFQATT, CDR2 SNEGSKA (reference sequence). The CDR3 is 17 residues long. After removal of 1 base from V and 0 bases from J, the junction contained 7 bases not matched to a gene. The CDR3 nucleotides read TGCAGTGCTAGAGCCCCGCAAGCGGGGGGCTCCTACAATGAGCAGTTCTTC. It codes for CSARAPQAGGSYNEQFF.

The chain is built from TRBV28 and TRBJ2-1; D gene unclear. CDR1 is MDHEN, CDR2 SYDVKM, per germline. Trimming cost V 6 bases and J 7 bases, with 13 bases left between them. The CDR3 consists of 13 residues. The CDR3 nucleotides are TGTGCCAGCAGAAACGACCTCGGGAATGAGCAGTTCTTC. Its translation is CASRNDLGNEQFF.